A single sample is the source of the 9 T cell receptor beta chains below, sequenced in a study of technical replicates of blood from a few donors. Using immunoSEQ multiplex PCR, the repertoire was profiled, and TCRdb retains in-frame clones only, with some absent. The table has under 85,000 clones, 95% to 97% seen once. Sequenced material: T cells isolated from PBMCs. The origin of the receptors is a human donor in good health.

The CDR3 DNA is TGTGCCAGCAGCGTATCGGGAGGCGTCAATCAGCCCCAGCATTTT. Its translation is CASSVSGGVNQPQHF. The chain has TRBV9 and TRBJ1-5; D gene uncertain. Trimming stripped 1 base from V and 3 bases from J, with 11 bases between. The CDR3 runs 15 residues. Germline assignment: CDR1 SGDLS and CDR2 YYNGEE. Filled out from reference TRBV9 and TRBJ1-5, the complete variable domain reads DSGVTQTPKHLITATGQRVTLRCSPRSGDLSVYWYQQSLDQGLQFLIQYYNGEERAKGNILERFSAQQFPDLHSELNLSSLELGDSALYFCASSVSGGVNQPQHFGDGTRLSIL.

This chain joins TRBV20-1 and TRBJ1-2; 7 bases agree with TRBD1. There are 11 residues in the CDR3. Germline trimming cut 8 bases from V and 8 bases from J; bases unmatched to any gene: 8. Germline loops: CDR1 DFQATT, CDR2 SNEGSKA (reference sequence). For the CDR3, the DNA is TGCAGTCCAGGGGGGCCGAACGGCTACACCTTC. This codes for CSPGGPNGYTF.

The chain carries TRBV4-1 and TRBJ2-3, with D possibly being TRBD2 (6 bases). V gave up 1 base and J gave up 3 bases, with 14 bases separating them. The CDR3 is 16 amino acids. Germline-derived CDR1 and CDR2 are MGHRA and YSYEKL. The CDR3 DNA reads TGCGCCAGCAGCCAAGTCCCGGGAGTCCAAACAGATACGCAGTATTTT. Its translation is CASSQVPGVQTDTQYF.

This rearrangement joins TRBV28 to TRBJ2-1, with TRBD2 matching over 10 bases. Germline V CDR1 and CDR2: MDHEN, SYDVKM. The CDR3 is 15 residues long. With 8 bases clipped from V and 8 bases from J, the junction kept 12 bases outside the gene matches. CDR3 DNA sequence: TGTGCCAGCCCTCCAGCTAGCGGGAGTGCCGATGAGCAGTTCTTC. Translation gives CASPPASGSADEQFF.

This chain links TRBV13 with TRBJ1-3; 7 positions match TRBD1. The CDR3 extends over 13 amino acids. CDR1 PRHDT and CDR2 FYEKMQ come from the germline V gene (reference sequence). Germline trimming cut 5 bases from V and 8 bases from J; bases unmatched to any gene: 6. This CDR3 reads CASSPYRGDTIYF. In DNA, the CDR3 is TGTGCCAGCAGCCCCTACAGGGGAGACACCATATATTTT.

The chain recombines TRBV2 with TRBJ1-1; TRBD1 agrees at 8 bases. The trim removed 10 bases at V and 5 bases at J, leaving 15 bases unmatched. The germline CDR1 and CDR2 sequences are SNHLY and FYNNEI. The CDR3 length is 15 residues. The CDR3 sequence: CAILALDRGGTEAFF. In DNA form, the CDR3 reads TGTGCCATCCTCGCCTTAGACAGGGGTGGGACTGAAGCTTTCTTT.

V gene TRBV6-1 combines with J gene TRBJ2-7; D remains unclear. Germline values: CDR1 MNHNS, CDR2 SASEGT. Deletions cut 9 bases from V and 4 bases from J, with 16 bases between. The CDR3 is 13 amino acids. CDR3 sequence: CASHRSLPYEQYF. CDR3 sequence (DNA): TGTGCCAGTCACAGAAGTTTGCCATACGAGCAGTACTTC.

CDR3 loop: CASSLTQGYYGYTF. DNA for the CDR3: TGTGCCAGCAGCTTAACTCAGGGGTACTATGGCTACACCTTC. The chain is built from TRBV7-9 and TRBJ1-2; weak D call: TRBD1 (6 bases). The CDR3 runs 14 residues. Germline CDR1 is SEHNR and CDR2 is FQNEAQ (reference sequence). V was clipped by 2 bases and J by 3 bases, with 10 bases between them.

The chain carries TRBV7-2 and TRBJ2-1, with TRBD1 matching 9 bases. Germline V lookup: CDR1 SGHTA, CDR2 FQGNSA. The CDR3 length is 15 residues. With V trimmed by 2 bases and J by 10 bases, 9 bases remained unmatched. This CDR3 is CASSLLNTGGAEQFF. Here the CDR3 DNA reads TGTGCCAGCAGCTTATTGAATACAGGGGGCGCAGAGCAGTTCTTC.